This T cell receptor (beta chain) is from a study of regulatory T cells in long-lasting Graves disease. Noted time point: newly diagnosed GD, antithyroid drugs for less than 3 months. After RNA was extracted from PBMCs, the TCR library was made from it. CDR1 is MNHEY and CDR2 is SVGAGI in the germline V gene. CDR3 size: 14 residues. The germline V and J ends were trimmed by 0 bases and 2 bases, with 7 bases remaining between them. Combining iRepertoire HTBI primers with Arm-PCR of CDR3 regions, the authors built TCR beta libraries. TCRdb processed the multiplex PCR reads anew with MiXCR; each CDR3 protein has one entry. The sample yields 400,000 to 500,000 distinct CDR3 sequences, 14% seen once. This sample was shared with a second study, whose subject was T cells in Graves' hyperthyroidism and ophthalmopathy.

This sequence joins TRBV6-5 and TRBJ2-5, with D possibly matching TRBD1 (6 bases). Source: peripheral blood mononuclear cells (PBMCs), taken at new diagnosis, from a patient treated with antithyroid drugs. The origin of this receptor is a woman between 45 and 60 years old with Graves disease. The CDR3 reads CASSYSGQQETQYF. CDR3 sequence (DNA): TGTGCCAGCAGTTACTCTGGACAGCAAGAGACCCAGTACTTC.